This entry is about one TCR beta chain. Its antigen is as yet unknown. The data were taken from a study of cytomegalovirus exposure and HLA in healthy donors. The wider study: Earlier sequencing of about 179 million T cells yielded under 120 million unique TCR beta sequences.

A multiplex PCR was run with 60 Vbeta primers and 13 Jbeta primers. Produced via immunoSEQ multiplex PCR; TCRdb's table is partial and in-frame only. Seen here are about 190,000 clones, around 86% observed once, and the top ten hold about 0.8%. The CDR3 is 16 amino acids. Germline V gene sequence: CDR1 MDHEN, CDR2 SYDVKM. Trimming removed 2 bases from V and 2 bases from J, with 16 bases in between. It was healthy bone marrow donors who served as donors. Study-level results: Prediction of most subjects' HLA-A and HLA-B alleles by TCR beta sequences was reportedly accurate. Researchers catalogued under 200 TCR beta chains as cytomegalovirus-associated.

The rearrangement links TRBV28 to TRBJ2-7; possibly TRBD1 for D (6 bases). The TCR was taken from a woman aged 18 to 35 in good health and CMV-seronegative. Material: PBMCs. The DNA for the CDR3 is TGTGCCAGCAGTTTACCTCTCGGACAGTCACCCTACGAGCAGTACTTC. This gives the protein CASSLPLGQSPYEQYF.